This T cell receptor beta chain emerged from a study of T cell responses to AZD1222 COVID-19 vaccine (dated by TCRdb to the early 2020s). With respect to the entire study: A total of just over 230 trial participants underwent TCR sequencing, of whom around 200 received two doses of AZD1222 and some 26 received two doses of the MenACWY control vaccine. Trial participants were enrolled into age subgroups of 18-55, 56-69 and 70-plus years, which contained about 160, 30 and 59 TCR-sequenced participants, respectively.

Trimming removed 3 bases from V and 8 bases from J; the gene matches leave 11 bases unexplained. The CDR3 holds 17 amino acids from the cysteine to the phenylalanine. The CDR3 DNA has 51 bases and is translated from base 1. From the germline V gene, CDR1 is LGHNA and CDR2 is YSLEER. The CDR3 regions of human TCRbeta chains were subjected to immunosequencing. Per the original workflow: TCRs in the repertoires were matched against a reference library of SARS-CoV-2-specific TCRs that had been generated with the MIRA antigen-specificity platform. Breadth was defined as the fraction of unique TCRs that were SARS-CoV-2-associated. Depth was defined as the fraction of total T cells that were SARS-CoV-2-associated. Each spike-specific TCR was assigned to its reactive spike region and to a CD4 or CD8 class using the MIRA data. Log10-transformed breadth and depth values were compared by one-way ANOVA with Sidak's multiple comparisons tests. Entries here come from immuneACCESS through TCRdb and include only in-frame sequences with V and J called. Some clones fail to appear in such tables; in the studies checked, an unresolved V gene covers under half of the shortfall, and the cause of the remainder is unknown. That table supplies the V and J calls and clone size; D and trimming were determined from the DNA. The sample table contains over 20,000 clones; only one count was recorded for 88% of them. The ten largest clones represent approximately 2.6% of the sample.

The research as a whole found: Conclusions about previously exposed vaccinees are limited because only a handful of AZD1222 recipients were SARS-CoV-2 seropositive at baseline. Nearly half of unique spike-specific TCRs reportedly recognized epitopes outside regions mutated in the B.1.351 and B.1.1.7 variants. Participants were mostly white British and included more females than males, and it was suggested by the authors that clonal diversity may have been underestimated. The whole spike protein was spanned by vaccine-associated CD4 TCRs, and dominant responses were seen in regions 160-218 and 743-854. A significant rise in spike-specific TCR breadth and depth was observed after two AZD1222 doses relative to day 0 and relative to MenACWY recipients. In the small 56-69-year group, the increase in depth fell short of significance, most likely because of low power. Because no day 14 peak-response samples were available, repertoires were characterized only after the peak T cell response.

The time point label, read with the paper, signifies: about 28 days (+/-7) after the second vaccine dose. AZD1222 recipients given second doses at about 4 weeks or at about 12 weeks were pooled, since spike-specific TCR depth and breadth were not found to differ between the two schedules. Vaccinee samples came from UK trials COV001 and COV002, including a single-blind randomized controlled phase 2/3 trial of AZD1222 (ChAdOx1 nCoV-19) in healthy adults. For TCRbeta chain sequencing, PBMC samples were collected from trial participants at day 0 and at day 28 after the second dose. Comments on this clone: Its antigen has not been determined. No much larger clone is present one base from it, and per-base qualities are unavailable.

The specimen comprised peripheral blood, sampled 28 days after the second AZD1222 dose. The rearrangement combines TRBV4-3 with TRBJ1-6; 9 central bases correspond to TRBD1. The clonotype originates from an adult who received the AZD1222 COVID-19 vaccine. The CDR3 amino acid sequence is: CASSQVPPGQGDSPLHF. DNA sequence: TGCGCCAGCAGCCAGGTACCGCCGGGACAGGGAGATTCACCCCTCCACTTT.